The present entry profiles one T cell receptor (beta chain) with its context. The data originate from a study of control samples from healthy donors and cancer patients. TCRdb keeps only in-frame clones here, not all; method: immunoSEQ multiplex PCR. The repertoire has some 110,000 clones, 88% of them found once; the top ten carry about 2.1%. Trimming cost V 7 bases and J 4 bases, with 13 bases left between them. Germline V gives CDR1 SQVTM, CDR2 ANQGSEA. The CDR3 covers 12 residues. This sequence joins TRBV29-1 and TRBJ1-2, with D unclear. The sample taken for sequencing was blood. The source of this sequence is a woman aged 70-85 years in good health. The CDR3 is CSAWGDFYGYTF. CDR3 DNA sequence: TGCAGCGCCTGGGGTGATTTCTATGGCTACACCTTC. The full variable domain, with the rest looked up from reference TRBV29-1 and TRBJ1-2, is SAVISQKPSRDICQRGTSLTIQCQVDSQVTMMFWYRQQPGQSLTLIATANQGSEATYESGFVIDKFPISRPNLTFSTLTVSNMSPEDSSIYLCSAWGDFYGYTFGSGTRLTVV.